This TCR beta chain appears in the sequencing data of a study of monozygotic twins with cystic fibrosis. Study as a whole: Library input was about 3.3 micrograms of fragmented DNA, with approximately 15 PCR cycles.

General study results and limits: Nucleotide-identical clonotype sharing was significantly higher within monozygotic CF twin pairs than between unrelated CF individuals. Co-twins had the most similar V usage for 13 of 16 pairs, J for 8.

Here immunoSEQ multiplex PCR was the method, and the copy in TCRdb shows in-frame clones only, minus some. The table includes approximately 14,000 clones, 70% to 90% detected once. About this clone itself: The antigen is unknown.

V gave up 3 bases and J gave up 2 bases, with 12 bases separating them. This CDR3 comprises 14 residues. CDR1 is SGHRS, CDR2 YFSETQ, per germline. Input material: blood. The sequence came from a boy between 10 and 17 years old with cystic fibrosis. The chain has TRBV5-1 and TRBJ2-7, with D possibly matching TRBD1 (5 bases). CDR3 in amino acids: CASSSLTATYEQYF. CDR3 bases: TGCGCCAGCAGCTCGCTGACAGCGACCTACGAGCAGTACTTC.